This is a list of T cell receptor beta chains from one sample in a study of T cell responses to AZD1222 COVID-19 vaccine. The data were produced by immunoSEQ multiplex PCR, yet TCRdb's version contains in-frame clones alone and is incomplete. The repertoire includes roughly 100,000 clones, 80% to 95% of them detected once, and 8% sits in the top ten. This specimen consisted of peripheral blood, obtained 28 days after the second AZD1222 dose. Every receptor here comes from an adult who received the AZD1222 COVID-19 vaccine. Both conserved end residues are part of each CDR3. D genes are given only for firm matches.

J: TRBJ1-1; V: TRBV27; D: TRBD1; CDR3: CASSRGTGITEAFF
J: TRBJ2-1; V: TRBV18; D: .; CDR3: CASSPQPDYNEQFF
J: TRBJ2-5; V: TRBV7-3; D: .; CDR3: CASSLSARKETQYF
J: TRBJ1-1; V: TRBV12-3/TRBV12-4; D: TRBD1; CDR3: CASSSGGRGAFF
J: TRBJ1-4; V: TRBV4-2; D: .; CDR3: CASSPEPRSRDEKLFF
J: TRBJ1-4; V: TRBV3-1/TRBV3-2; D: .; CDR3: CASSQDPPSLSATNEKLFF
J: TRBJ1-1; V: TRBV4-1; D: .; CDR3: CASSQPILRSTEAFF
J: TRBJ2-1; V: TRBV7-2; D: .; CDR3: CASISAGSSYNEQFF
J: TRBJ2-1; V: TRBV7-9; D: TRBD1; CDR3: CASDRQGWEQFF
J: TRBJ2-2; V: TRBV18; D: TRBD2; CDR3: CASSPWEGTGELFF
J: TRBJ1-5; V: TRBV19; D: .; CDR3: CASSPREGSSPQHF
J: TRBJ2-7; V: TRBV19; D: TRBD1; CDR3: CASSPNRDSFYEQYF
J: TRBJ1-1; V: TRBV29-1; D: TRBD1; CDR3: CSVEGQGVGVYQRTEAFF
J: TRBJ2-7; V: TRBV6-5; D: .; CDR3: CASSHAEREQYF
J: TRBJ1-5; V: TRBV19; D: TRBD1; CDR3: CASTSRTGQYSNQPQHF
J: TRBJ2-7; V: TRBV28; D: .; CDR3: CASTLGTSSYEQYF
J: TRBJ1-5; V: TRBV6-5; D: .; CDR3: CASSLTGGLNQPQHF
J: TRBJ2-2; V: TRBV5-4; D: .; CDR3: CASSGVGQEDTGELFF
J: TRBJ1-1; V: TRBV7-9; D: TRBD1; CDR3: CASSARTGQYTEAFF
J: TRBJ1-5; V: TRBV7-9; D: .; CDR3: CASSLGGRGSNQPQHF
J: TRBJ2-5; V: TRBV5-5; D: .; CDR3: CASSPAMGETQYF
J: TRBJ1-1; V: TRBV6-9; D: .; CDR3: CAQVCNMNTEAFF
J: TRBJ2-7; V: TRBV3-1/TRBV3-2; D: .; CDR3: CASSQASGYEQYF
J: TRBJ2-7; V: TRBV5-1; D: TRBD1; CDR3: CASSPRPGQGNYEQYF
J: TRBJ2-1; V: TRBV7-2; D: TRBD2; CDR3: CASSYSGTYYNEQFF
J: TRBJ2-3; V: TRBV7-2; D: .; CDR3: CASSLGADTQYF
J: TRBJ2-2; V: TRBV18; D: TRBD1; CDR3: CASPRGQNTGELFF
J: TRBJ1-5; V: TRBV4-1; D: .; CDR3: CASSQQQSNQPQHF
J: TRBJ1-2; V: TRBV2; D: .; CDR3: CASRRTPYGYTF